This TCR beta chain derives from a study of T cell changes during pregnancy in multiple sclerosis. This clone was observed once. The repertoire was sequenced with immunoSEQ multiplex PCR; TCRdb's copy has only in-frame clones and lacks some. The data show 38,000 or so clones, over 85% seen once. The CDR3 loop spans 16 amino acids. Trimming cost V 0 bases and J 0 bases, with 12 bases left between them. Germline CDR1 and CDR2: SGHRS and YFSETQ. Sequences were derived from peripheral blood, sampled before pregnancy. This sequence originates from a female donor with multiple sclerosis, enrolled in a pregnancy study. The J gene is TRBJ1-1, the V gene TRBV5-1, with D hard to call. Here the CDR3 reads CASSLEVGSMNTEAFF. The CDR3 region has the DNA TGCGCCAGCAGCTTGGAAGTTGGGAGCATGAACACTGAAGCTTTCTTT.